This paragraph covers one T cell receptor (beta chain) sequence. What it binds is unknown. This entry comes from a study of T cell responses to AZD1222 COVID-19 vaccine. Germline-derived CDR1 and CDR2 are SGHTA and FQGNSA. Between the trimmed V and J ends, which lost 7 bases and 2 bases, there was a span of 11 bases. The CDR3 has 13 residues. The method was immunoSEQ multiplex PCR; TCRdb's version includes in-frame clones alone and lacks a portion of them. The table includes about 140,000 clones, roughly 90% detected once. Findings of the study overall: Baseline seropositivity occurred in only a handful of AZD1222 recipients. Donors in the cohort were predominantly white British and more often female, and clonal diversity was possibly underestimated. Without day 14 samples, only post-peak T cell repertoires were studied.

The sequence was collected from an adult in good health. The J gene is TRBJ1-2, the V gene TRBV7-2, with no clear D. Sequenced here: peripheral blood, sampled on day 0 of AZD1222 vaccination. The CDR3 is CASTLSQNYGYTF. Here the CDR3 DNA reads TGTGCCAGCACCCTATCGCAGAACTATGGCTACACCTTC.